The 14 T cell receptor beta chains below were found in one sample sequenced in a study of shared clonotypes between healthy human individuals. The data were produced by immunoSEQ multiplex PCR, yet TCRdb's version contains in-frame clones alone and is incomplete. The sample records millions of clones, 85% to 95% being singletons. Sequencing used naive CD4+ T cells sorted from blood. Subset denoted: CD45RA+ positively selected. The source of these receptors is a man aged 18 to 29 in good health.

The CDR3 spells CASTFGQEQFF. CDR3 nucleotide sequence: TGTGCCAGCACATTCGGCCAGGAGCAGTTCTTC. This chain uses TRBV6-5 with TRBJ2-1; D is undetermined. The CDR3 is 11 residues long. V was shortened by 7 bases and J by 10 bases, with 11 bases between the two germline ends. Per germline, CDR1 MNHEY and CDR2 SVGAGI.

V and J are TRBV9 and TRBJ1-2, with 9 positions matching TRBD1. The germline V gene has CDR1 SGDLS and CDR2 YYNGEE. Trimming removed 4 bases from V and 2 bases from J; junction bases left unmatched: 6. This CDR3 region has 15 residues. DNA of the CDR3: TGTGCCAGCAGCCTACGACAGGGGGGGAACTATGGCTACACCTTC. Protein sequence: CASSLRQGGNYGYTF.

This chain links TRBV6-1 with TRBJ1-1; tentative D call: TRBD1 (5 bases). Germline V lookup: CDR1 MNHNS, CDR2 SASEGT. The V end was cut by 3 bases, the J end by 3 bases, with 11 bases between. CDR3 length: 14 residues. The CDR3 DNA reads TGTGCCAGCAGTGAGCCGGGGACTTACACTGAAGCTTTCTTT. It is translated as CASSEPGTYTEAFF.

The J gene is TRBJ2-7, the V gene TRBV2, with D unresolved. Germline V gene lookup returns CDR1 SNHLY and CDR2 FYNNEI. Trimming removed 8 bases at V and 6 bases at J, with 17 bases between. The CDR3 is made up of 13 amino acids. CDR3 sequence (DNA): TGTGCCAGCTTAGGAGTTGGCTCTCCCGAGCAGTACTTC. Translation: CASLGVGSPEQYF.

The rearrangement links TRBV5-3 to TRBJ2-7; D possibly uses TRBD1 or TRBD2 (5 bases each). TRBV5-3 carries the ORF label, with uncertain function. The CDR3 runs 14 residues. V was shortened by 0 bases and J by 2 bases, with 9 bases between the two germline ends. The CDR3 region has the DNA TGTGCCAGAAGCTTGGAGGGGACCACCTACGAGCAGTACTTC. It translates to CARSLEGTTYEQYF.

The CDR3 here is CASTPSGTYEQYF. In DNA form, the CDR3 reads TGTGCCAGCACTCCTAGCGGTACCTACGAGCAGTACTTC. The V and J genes are TRBV6-6 and TRBJ2-7; 7 bases map to TRBD2. V gave up 7 bases and J gave up 2 bases; unmatched junction bases: 5. In germline, CDR1 is MNHNY, CDR2 SVGAGI (reference sequence). The CDR3 contains 13 residues.

This clone was observed once. V is TRBV27 and J is TRBJ1-1; D is uncertain. CDR3 size: 14 residues. V gave up 2 bases and J gave up 0 bases, with 7 bases separating them. Germline values: CDR1 MNHEY, CDR2 SMNVEV (reference sequence). The CDR3 loop is CASSLHGLNTEAFF. The CDR3 nucleotides are TGTGCCAGCAGTTTACACGGACTGAACACTGAAGCTTTCTTT.

This chain joins TRBV11-2 and TRBJ2-1; possibly TRBD2 for D (5 bases). This CDR3 contains 12 residues. CDR1 is SGHAT, CDR2 FQNNGV, per germline. V lost 7 bases to trimming and J lost 12 bases, with 16 bases between them. The CDR3 nucleotides are TGTGCCAGCACCATGGATCTCGGAGGGCAGTTCTTC. Translating gives CASTMDLGGQFF.

A single count supports this clone. The chain uses TRBV4-3 and TRBJ2-3; possibly TRBD1 for D (5 bases). The CDR3 consists of 15 residues. Looked up from germline, CDR1 is LGHNA and CDR2 is YSLEER. V lost 4 bases to trimming and J lost 0 bases, with 11 bases between them. The CDR3 protein is CASSRGATSTDTQYF. CDR3 in DNA: TGCGCCAGCAGCCGGGGCGCCACTAGCACAGATACGCAGTATTTT.

The chain employs TRBV5-1 and TRBJ2-2; TRBD1 matches 7 bases. This CDR3 comprises 15 residues. V lost 4 bases, J lost 6 bases, and 9 bases stayed unmatched. Germline V gene lookup returns CDR1 SGHRS and CDR2 YFSETQ. The CDR3 DNA sequence: TGCGCCAGCAGCCCACAGGGGTGGGTCGCCGGGGAGCTGTTTTTT. Its protein product is CASSPQGWVAGELFF.

V is TRBV28 and J is TRBJ1-4, with a weak D call TRBD1 (6 bases). Germline CDR1 reads MDHEN; CDR2 reads SYDVKM. The CDR3 sequence is 15 residues long. V lost 2 bases, J lost 7 bases, and 14 bases lay in between. CDR3 in amino acids: CASSLPGQLGEKLFF. Written as DNA, the CDR3 is TGTGCCAGCAGTTTACCAGGACAGCTAGGTGAAAAACTGTTTTTT.

The chain has TRBV10-3 and TRBJ2-1; TRBD2 matches 8 bases. CDR1 ENHRY and CDR2 SYGVKD come from the germline V gene. The CDR3 spans 16 residues. The V gene end was trimmed by 0 bases and the J gene end by 4 bases; junction bases not matched to a gene: 5. The CDR3 DNA is TGTGCCATCAGTGAGTCGGTAGCGGGAAGATACAATGAGCAGTTCTTC. Translation gives CAISESVAGRYNEQFF.

Only a few counts were recorded for this clone. This rearrangement joins TRBV19 to TRBJ1-6, with a possible D match to TRBD1 (5 bases). There are 13 residues in the CDR3. Germline V lookup: CDR1 LNHDA, CDR2 SQIVND (reference sequence). V was shortened by 4 bases and J by 7 bases, with 8 bases between the two germline ends. CDR3 bases: TGTGCCAGTAGTAGCCCAGGGAATTCACCCCTCCACTTT. This translates into CASSSPGNSPLHF. Using reference TRBV19 and TRBJ1-6 for the parts outside the CDR3, the full variable domain is DGGITQSPKYLFRKEGQNVTLSCEQNLNHDAMYWYRQDPGQGLRLIYYSQIVNDFQKGDIAEGYSVSREKKESFPLTVTSAQKNPTAFYLCASSSPGNSPLHFGNGTRLTVT.

The CDR3: CASTLGVTDYGEKLFF. Written as DNA, the CDR3 is TGTGCCAGCACCCTCGGGGTCACAGACTATGGTGAAAAACTGTTTTTT. V gene TRBV5-5 combines with J gene TRBJ1-4; the D is unclear. The V gene lost 6 bases and the J gene lost 7 bases, with 22 bases spanning the gap. The CDR3 extends over 16 amino acids. Per germline, CDR1 SGHKS and CDR2 YYEKEE (reference sequence).